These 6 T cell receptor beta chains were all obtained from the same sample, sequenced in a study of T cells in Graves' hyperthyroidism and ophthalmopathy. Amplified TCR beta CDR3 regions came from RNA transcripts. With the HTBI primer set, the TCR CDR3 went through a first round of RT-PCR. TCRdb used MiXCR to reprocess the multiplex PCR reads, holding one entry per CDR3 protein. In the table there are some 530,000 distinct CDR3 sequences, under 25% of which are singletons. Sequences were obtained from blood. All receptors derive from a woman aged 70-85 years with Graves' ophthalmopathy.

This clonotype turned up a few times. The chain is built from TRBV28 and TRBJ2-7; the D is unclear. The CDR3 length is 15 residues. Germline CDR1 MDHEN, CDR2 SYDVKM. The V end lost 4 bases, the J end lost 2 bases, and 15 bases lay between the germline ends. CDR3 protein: CASSSYSAATYEQYF. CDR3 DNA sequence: TGTGCCAGCAGTTCCTACTCCGCTGCTACCTACGAGCAGTACTTC.

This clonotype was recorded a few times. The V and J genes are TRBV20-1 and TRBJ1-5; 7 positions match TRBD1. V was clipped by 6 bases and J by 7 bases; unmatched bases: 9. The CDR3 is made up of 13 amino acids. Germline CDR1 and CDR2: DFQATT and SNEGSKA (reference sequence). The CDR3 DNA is TGCAGTGCGTTACATCCAGGGGGACAGCCCCAGCATTTT. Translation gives CSALHPGGQPQHF.

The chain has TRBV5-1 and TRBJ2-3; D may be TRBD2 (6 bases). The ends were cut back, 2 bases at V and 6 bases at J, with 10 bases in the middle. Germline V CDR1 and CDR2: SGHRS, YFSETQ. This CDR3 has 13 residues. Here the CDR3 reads CASSLAGDDTQYF. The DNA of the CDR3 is TGCGCCAGCAGCTTAGCGGGTGATGATACGCAGTATTTT.

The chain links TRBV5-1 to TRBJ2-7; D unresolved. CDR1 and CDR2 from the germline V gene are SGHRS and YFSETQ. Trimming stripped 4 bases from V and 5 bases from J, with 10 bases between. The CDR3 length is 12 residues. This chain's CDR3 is CASSGAFNEQYF. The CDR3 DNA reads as TGCGCCAGCAGCGGCGCGTTTAACGAGCAGTACTTC.

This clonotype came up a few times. Here the CDR3 reads CASSLRGLAGSGETQYF. CDR3 in DNA: TGTGCCAGCAGCTTACGGGGACTAGCGGGAAGTGGAGAGACCCAGTACTTC. The V and J genes are TRBV7-9 and TRBJ2-5, with 13 bases fitting TRBD2. Germline CDR1 is SEHNR and CDR2 is FQNEAQ (reference sequence). The CDR3 has 17 residues. V was pared by 2 bases and J by 4 bases, with 7 bases of the junction left unmatched. Drawing the rest from reference TRBV7-9 and TRBJ2-5, the complete variable domain is DTGVSQNPRHKITKRGQNVTFRCDPISEHNRLYWYRQTLGQGPEFLTYFQNEAQLEKSRLLSDRFSAERPKGSFSTLEIQRTEQGDSAMYLCASSLRGLAGSGETQYFGPGTRLLVL.

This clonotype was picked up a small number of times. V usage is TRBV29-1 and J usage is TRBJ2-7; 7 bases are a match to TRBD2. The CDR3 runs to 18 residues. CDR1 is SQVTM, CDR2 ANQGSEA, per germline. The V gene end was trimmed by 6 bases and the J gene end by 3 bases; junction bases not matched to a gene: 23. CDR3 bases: TGCAGCGTCAAAATTGATACCGGGGGGAAGGTTGACTACTACGAGCAGTACTTC. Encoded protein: CSVKIDTGGKVDYYEQYF.